These T cell receptor beta chains were read from a single sample in a study of blood T cell repertoires in COVID-19. The repertoire was sequenced with immunoSEQ multiplex PCR; TCRdb's copy has only in-frame clones and lacks some. This sample yields some 150,000 clones, of which roughly 90% are seen a single time; about 1.6% belongs to the top ten. What was sequenced was peripheral blood. These receptor sequences come from a human donor in a cohort sampled during active COVID-19. Both conserved end residues are part of each CDR3. The D gene is left open where the match is weak. Not all rows give a size; the values are once, few, many and, for expanded clones, a class.

CDR3nt	CDR3aa	d_gene	abundance	v_gene	j_gene
TGTGCCAGCAGTTACCTAGATGAGCAGTTCTTC	CASSYLDEQFF	NA	few	TRBV27	TRBJ2-1
TGTGCCAGCGGTAGCGGGGGCTACGAGCAGTACTTC	CASGSGGYEQYF	TRBD2	NA	TRBV7-9	TRBJ2-7
TGTGCCTGGAGTCCCGGGACCGGGGGGTTCTACGAGCAGTACTTC	CAWSPGTGGFYEQYF	TRBD2	NA	TRBV30	TRBJ2-7
TGTGCCAGCAGCCAAGATCGAGGGACCCAGTACTTC	CASSQDRGTQYF	NA	NA	TRBV3-1/TRBV3-2	TRBJ2-5
TGTGCCAGCAGTTTACAGGGTGCGGGGGAGACCCAGTACTTC	CASSLQGAGETQYF	NA	NA	TRBV27	TRBJ2-5
TGTGCCAGCAGCTTGGCCGGGGGACTAGCGGGGGCCAATGAGCAGTTCTTC	CASSLAGGLAGANEQFF	TRBD2	NA	TRBV5-8	TRBJ2-1
TGTGCCAGTAGTCCCCAGGGGGACTATGGCTACACCTTC	CASSPQGDYGYTF	TRBD1	NA	TRBV19	TRBJ1-2
TGCGCCAGCAGCCAAATTAGCGGGGTAGGAGAGACCCAGTACTTC	CASSQISGVGETQYF	TRBD2	NA	TRBV5-1	TRBJ2-5
TGCAGTGCCTCCCAGGATGGCTACACCTTC	CSASQDGYTF	NA	NA	TRBV20-1	TRBJ1-2
TGTGCCAGCAGTTTAGGGACAGGGTGGGGTGAAAAACTGTTTTTT	CASSLGTGWGEKLFF	TRBD1	NA	TRBV28	TRBJ1-4
TGCGCCAGCAGCTTACAGGGGAGCACAGATACGCAGTATTTT	CASSLQGSTDTQYF	TRBD1	NA	TRBV5-1	TRBJ2-3
TGTGCCAGCAGCTTGAACAGGGGGTATAGCTCCTATAATTCACCCCTCCACTTT	CASSLNRGYSSYNSPLHF	TRBD1	NA	TRBV5-8	TRBJ1-6
TGTGCCAGCAGTGAATTTGACAGGGGGAACTATGGCTACACCTTC	CASSEFDRGNYGYTF	TRBD1	NA	TRBV25-1	TRBJ1-2
TGTGCCAGCTCGCCGGGACAGGGGGCGGGGACCCAGTACTTC	CASSPGQGAGTQYF	TRBD1	NA	TRBV18	TRBJ2-5
TGTGCCAGCGCACTAGCGGGGAGCTACAATGAGCAGTTCTTC	CASALAGSYNEQFF	TRBD2	NA	TRBV6-5	TRBJ2-1
TGTGCCTGGGAACTGGACAGGGGCCACACCGGGGAGCTGTTTTTT	CAWELDRGHTGELFF	TRBD1	once	TRBV30	TRBJ2-2
TGTGCCAGCAGCTTACAGTCTAATGAAAAACTGTTTTTT	CASSLQSNEKLFF	NA	NA	TRBV7-9	TRBJ1-4
TGTGCCAGCAGCTTAGGGCTAGCGGGAGAACCCTACGAGCAGTACTTC	CASSLGLAGEPYEQYF	TRBD2	NA	TRBV13	TRBJ2-7
TGTGCCAGCAGTTTGTTACCTAAGACTGAAGCTTTCTTT	CASSLLPKTEAFF	NA	NA	TRBV28	TRBJ1-1
TGCGCCAGCAGCTTGGGTAATGGCCAGCCCCAGCATTTT	CASSLGNGQPQHF	NA	NA	TRBV5-1	TRBJ1-5
TGCGCCAGCAAACTAACTCCGGGGGAGTCACCCCTCCACTTT	CASKLTPGESPLHF	NA	NA	TRBV5-1	TRBJ1-6
TGCGCCAGCAGCCAATTTGACAGGGGGTCTGGAAACACCATATATTTT	CASSQFDRGSGNTIYF	TRBD1	NA	TRBV4-1	TRBJ1-3
TGTGCCAGTAGTACTAGGGACAGAGTCACAGATACGCAGTATTTT	CASSTRDRVTDTQYF	TRBD1	NA	TRBV19	TRBJ2-3
TGTGCCAGCAGTTTGGAGTACGGGACAGGGAACACTGAAGCTTTCTTT	CASSLEYGTGNTEAFF	TRBD1	NA	TRBV28	TRBJ1-1
TGTGCCAGCAGCCTCCCAGGGGCTTGGGACGAGCAGTACTTC	CASSLPGAWDEQYF	NA	NA	TRBV3-1/TRBV3-2	TRBJ2-7
TGCAGTGCTGAGGGGGGGACTGAAGCTTTCTTT	CSAEGGTEAFF	NA	NA	TRBV20-1	TRBJ1-1
TGTGCCAGTAGTATAACTTTCGGACAGGGGGCCTATGGCTACACCTTC	CASSITFGQGAYGYTF	TRBD1	NA	TRBV19	TRBJ1-2
TGCGCCAGCAGCTCCCGGGACAGGGGGAATGTCTATGGCTACACCTTC	CASSSRDRGNVYGYTF	TRBD1	NA	TRBV4-1	TRBJ1-2
TGTGCCAGTGCGAAGGGGCGGGGGGGCTACGAGCAGTACTTC	CASAKGRGGYEQYF	TRBD2	NA	TRBV19	TRBJ2-7
TGTGCCAGCAGTCTCTACGGACAGGGGAACGCTGAAGCTTTCTTT	CASSLYGQGNAEAFF	TRBD1	NA	TRBV27	TRBJ1-1
TGTGCCAGCAGTGAATCCGAGGGCACAGATACGCAGTATTTT	CASSESEGTDTQYF	NA	NA	TRBV6-1	TRBJ2-3
TGTGCCAGTAGTATTGTTCCAGGTAACACTGAAGCTTTCTTT	CASSIVPGNTEAFF	NA	NA	TRBV19	TRBJ1-1
TGTGCCAGCAGTTCTCGAGGAGAGGGGGCCTACGAGCAGTACTTC	CASSSRGEGAYEQYF	NA	NA	TRBV7-9	TRBJ2-7
TGTGCCAGCAGCTCACTGAAATCGAACACCGGGGAGCTGTTTTTT	CASSSLKSNTGELFF	NA	NA	TRBV11-2	TRBJ2-2
TGTGCCAGCAGCGCTAACAGGGTACCAGATTCTGGGGCCAACGTCCTGACTTTC	CASSANRVPDSGANVLTF	NA	NA	TRBV9	TRBJ2-6
TGTGCCAGCAGCCGCACTGAAGCTTTCTTT	CASSRTEAFF	NA	NA	TRBV7-9	TRBJ1-1
TGTGCCAGCAGCGAGGGACAGATAAACACTGAAGCTTTCTTT	CASSEGQINTEAFF	TRBD1	NA	TRBV5-4	TRBJ1-1
TGTGCCAGCAGCTTGGCAGGGGACAATCAGCCCCAGCATTTT	CASSLAGDNQPQHF	NA	NA	TRBV5-6	TRBJ1-5
TGTGCCAGCAGCCCGGGACAGGGAAACTATGGCTACACCTTC	CASSPGQGNYGYTF	TRBD1	once	TRBV7-2	TRBJ1-2
TGCGCCAGCAGCCAAGGCTTGCGGGGTATTCTTTTGGGCGAGCAGTTCTTC	CASSQGLRGILLGEQFF	NA	NA	TRBV4-1	TRBJ2-1
TGTGCCAGCAGTGAGACCATACGGGGGTTCTCTGGAAACACCATATATTTT	CASSETIRGFSGNTIYF	NA	NA	TRBV6-1	TRBJ1-3
TGCAGCGTTGAATTTGGGACGGGGGCCGGGGAGCTGTTTTTT	CSVEFGTGAGELFF	NA	NA	TRBV29-1	TRBJ2-2
TGCAGTGCTAGTCGACTAGCTCGTAATGAGCAGTTCTTC	CSASRLARNEQFF	TRBD2	NA	TRBV20-1	TRBJ2-1
TGTGCCAGCAGCAGAAGGACAGGGACTCCACAAGAGACCCAGTACTTC	CASSRRTGTPQETQYF	TRBD1	NA	TRBV7-2	TRBJ2-5
TGTGCCAGCAGCGTAGAGGGTCGGGTTTCGTCCAGGGGTAACTATGGCTACACCTTC	CASSVEGRVSSRGNYGYTF	NA	NA	TRBV9	TRBJ1-2